These 13 T cell receptor beta chains were sequenced from one sample in a study of blood T cell repertoires in COVID-19. Assay used: immunoSEQ multiplex PCR; TCRdb lists only in-frame clones, some missing. The sample yields 90,000 to 130,000 clones, about 81% seen once. The material sequenced was peripheral blood. The source of these receptors is a man between 70 and 80 years old with acute or convalescent COVID-19.

The chain has TRBV12-3 or TRBV12-4 and TRBJ1-5, with no clear D. The CDR3 loop spans 12 amino acids. The germline V and J ends were trimmed by 1 base and 9 bases, with 7 bases remaining between them. The CDR3 sequence is CASSLGAGPQHF. The CDR3 coding sequence is TGTGCCAGCAGTTTAGGAGCGGGGCCCCAGCATTTT.

The V and J genes are TRBV6-6 and TRBJ2-7; D not resolved. Looked up from germline, CDR1 is MNHNY and CDR2 is SVGAGI (reference sequence). Trimming left V 6 bases short and J 3 bases short, with 12 bases between. The CDR3 totals 13 residues. In DNA, the CDR3 is TGTGCCAGCAGCCACGGTAGAGACTACGAGCAGTACTTC. It encodes CASSHGRDYEQYF.

The CDR3 loop is CATSGSGYAYEQYF. CDR3 nucleotide sequence: TGTGCCACCAGCGGAAGCGGGTATGCCTACGAGCAGTACTTC. The V and J genes are TRBV15 and TRBJ2-7; maybe TRBD2 (6 bases). The CDR3 consists of 14 residues. V shed 5 bases and J shed 2 bases, with 13 bases lying between them. Germline V lookup: CDR1 LNHNV, CDR2 YYDKDF (reference sequence).

The rearrangement uses TRBV2 and TRBJ1-4; no clear D. The CDR3 is made up of 12 amino acids. Germline assignment: CDR1 SNHLY and CDR2 FYNNEI. V lost 4 bases and J lost 8, with 8 bases in between. CDR3 region: CASSGSREKLFF. The CDR3 nucleotides are TGTGCCAGCAGTGGATCCCGGGAAAAACTGTTTTTT.

This chain joins TRBV5-6 and TRBJ2-4, with D perhaps matching TRBD1 (5 bases). Deletions cut 0 bases from V and 8 bases from J, with 18 bases between. The CDR3 extends over 16 amino acids. Looked up from germline, CDR1 is SGHDT and CDR2 is YYEEEE. This CDR3 is CASSLGQGTMLYIQYF. The CDR3 nucleotides are TGTGCCAGCAGCTTGGGTCAGGGTACGATGTTGTACATTCAGTACTTC.

The CDR3 sequence: CASSFSALSYEQYF. The CDR3 DNA reads as TGTGCCAGCAGCTTTAGCGCACTAAGCTACGAGCAGTACTTC. This chain connects TRBV7-9 to TRBJ2-7; D may be TRBD2 (5 bases). The V gene lost 3 bases and the J gene lost 3 bases, with 12 bases spanning the gap. The germline V gene encodes CDR1 SEHNR and CDR2 FQNEAQ (reference sequence). The CDR3 covers 14 residues.

The rearrangement uses TRBV2 and TRBJ2-7; possibly TRBD2 for D (5 bases). The CDR3 extends over 15 amino acids. Germline V gene sequence: CDR1 SNHLY, CDR2 FYNNEI. V lost 4 bases and J lost 3, with 16 bases in between. The CDR3 is CASSGGPGSLYEQYF. CDR3 bases: TGTGCCAGCAGTGGAGGCCCGGGGTCGCTCTACGAGCAGTACTTC.

The V call is TRBV6-5, the J call TRBJ1-6; no reliable D call. The CDR3 runs to 13 residues. Trimming removed 0 bases at V and 9 bases at J, with 6 bases between. CDR1 is MNHEY, CDR2 SVGAGI, per germline. CDR3 amino acids: CASSYSSPSPLHF. The CDR3, as DNA: TGTGCCAGCAGTTACTCCAGTCCTTCACCCCTCCACTTT.

The chain uses TRBV5-1 and TRBJ1-1; TRBD1 aligns across 9 bases. This CDR3 is 13 amino acids long. Germline lookup yields CDR1 SGHRS and CDR2 YFSETQ. After removal of 3 bases from V and 10 bases from J, the junction contained 7 bases not matched to a gene. CDR3 sequence: CASSSQGQGAAFF. In DNA, the CDR3 is TGCGCCAGCAGCTCTCAGGGACAGGGCGCAGCTTTCTTT. Filled out from reference TRBV5-1 and TRBJ1-1, the complete variable domain reads KAGVTQTPRYLIKTRGQQVTLSCSPISGHRSVSWYQQTPGQGLQFLFEYFSETQRNKGNFPGRFSGRQFSNSRSEMNVSTLELGDSALYLCASSSQGQGAAFFGQGTRLTVV.

This clone was seen a few times. The chain employs TRBV19 and TRBJ2-7; TRBD2 matches at 8 bases. Germline CDR1 and CDR2: LNHDA and SQIVND (reference sequence). CDR3 length equals 14 residues. The V segment lost 5 bases and the J segment 2 bases; nucleotides outside the gene matches: 5. CDR3: CASSSGGTPYEQYF. As DNA, the CDR3 is TGTGCCAGTAGTTCGGGGGGGACTCCCTACGAGCAGTACTTC.

V is TRBV5-5 and J is TRBJ1-1, with D hard to call. The V end lost 2 bases, the J end lost 4 bases, and 12 bases lay between the germline ends. The CDR3 is made up of 14 amino acids. Per the germline V gene, CDR1 is SGHKS and CDR2 is YYEKEE (reference sequence). This CDR3 reads CASSFLGYSTEAFF. CDR3 bases: TGTGCCAGCAGCTTCCTAGGATATAGCACTGAAGCTTTCTTT.

The chain links TRBV19 to TRBJ2-7; D might be TRBD1 (6 bases). With 5 bases removed from V and 4 bases from J, the gap between germline ends came to 12 bases. This CDR3 region has 13 residues. Germline V gives CDR1 LNHDA, CDR2 SQIVND (reference sequence). The CDR3 reads CASSPSTGYEQYF. In DNA, the CDR3 is TGTGCCAGTAGTCCTTCGACAGGATACGAGCAGTACTTC.

This chain uses TRBV9 with TRBJ2-7; no definite D call. CDR1 SGDLS and CDR2 YYNGEE come from the germline V gene. The CDR3 totals 14 residues. V was pared by 4 bases and J by 4 bases, with 15 bases between. The CDR3, as DNA: TGTGCCAGCAGCCGGAGAATGGCGTCATACGAGCAGTACTTC. It translates to CASSRRMASYEQYF.